Listed below are T cell receptor beta chains from one sample, sequenced in a study of cytomegalovirus exposure and HLA in healthy donors. The protocol was immunoSEQ multiplex PCR, while the TCRdb copy is restricted to in-frame clones and leaves out a portion. The repertoire holds about 180,000 clones, with over 65% as singletons. The sequenced sample was PBMCs. Receptors originate from a woman aged 60-75 years in good health and CMV-seropositive. Both conserved end residues are part of each CDR3. Fields, in order: J gene, clone size, V gene, D gene, CDR3 length, CDR3 protein, CDR3 DNA. A D gene is named only where the DNA matches it firmly. The size field is filled for only some rows; it gives once, few, many or a size class.

J gene: TRBJ2-7; clone size: -; V gene: TRBV5-1; D gene: TRBD1; CDR3 length: 13; CDR3 protein: CASRTGQAYEQYF; CDR3 DNA: TGCGCCAGCAGGACGGGACAGGCCTACGAGCAGTACTTC
J gene: TRBJ2-1; clone size: -; V gene: TRBV7-6; D gene: TRBD2; CDR3 length: 18; CDR3 protein: CASSFATSGLIGDNEQFF; CDR3 DNA: TGTGCCAGCAGCTTCGCGACTAGCGGGTTAATCGGGGACAATGAGCAGTTCTTC
J gene: TRBJ1-1; clone size: few; V gene: TRBV21-1; D gene: -; CDR3 length: 13; CDR3 protein: CASSKGGRGLAFF; CDR3 DNA: TGTGCCAGCAGCAAAGGCGGCAGGGGGCTTGCTTTCTTT
J gene: TRBJ2-7; clone size: -; V gene: TRBV11-2; D gene: -; CDR3 length: 15; CDR3 protein: CASSQRPGLKLEQYF; CDR3 DNA: TGTGCCAGCAGTCAACGACCGGGACTCAAGTTGGAGCAGTACTTC
J gene: TRBJ2-7; clone size: -; V gene: TRBV29-1; D gene: -; CDR3 length: 15; CDR3 protein: CSSPSTGDKCYEQYF; CDR3 DNA: TGCAGCTCACCTTCGACCGGGGACAAATGTTACGAGCAGTACTTC
J gene: TRBJ1-1; clone size: once; V gene: TRBV28; D gene: TRBD1; CDR3 length: 14; CDR3 protein: CASRGGQGYTEAFF; CDR3 DNA: TGTGCCAGCAGGGGCGGACAGGGGTACACTGAAGCTTTCTTT
J gene: TRBJ1-1; clone size: -; V gene: TRBV2; D gene: TRBD1; CDR3 length: 14; CDR3 protein: CASIETGVRTEAFF; CDR3 DNA: TGTGCCAGCATCGAGACAGGGGTCCGCACTGAAGCTTTCTTT
J gene: TRBJ2-7; clone size: -; V gene: TRBV11-1; D gene: TRBD1; CDR3 length: 14; CDR3 protein: CASSFTTGNYEQYF; CDR3 DNA: TGTGCCAGCAGTTTCACGACAGGGAACTACGAGCAGTACTTC
J gene: TRBJ2-3; clone size: -; V gene: TRBV19; D gene: -; CDR3 length: 14; CDR3 protein: CASRSVRGTDTQYF; CDR3 DNA: TGTGCCAGTAGGAGTGTCCGGGGCACAGATACGCAGTATTTT
J gene: TRBJ2-7; clone size: few; V gene: TRBV6-6; D gene: -; CDR3 length: 15; CDR3 protein: CASSHPQQGTYEQYF; CDR3 DNA: TGTGCCAGCAGCCACCCCCAGCAGGGGACCTACGAGCAGTACTTC
J gene: TRBJ1-1; clone size: -; V gene: TRBV6-5; D gene: TRBD1; CDR3 length: 14; CDR3 protein: CASSSRTGYTEAFF; CDR3 DNA: TGTGCCAGCAGTTCCAGGACAGGATATACTGAAGCTTTCTTT
J gene: TRBJ2-7; clone size: -; V gene: TRBV6-6; D gene: TRBD2; CDR3 length: 15; CDR3 protein: CASSYPLTSGSEQYF; CDR3 DNA: TGTGCCAGCAGTTACCCCCTGACTAGCGGAAGCGAGCAGTACTTC
J gene: TRBJ2-3; clone size: -; V gene: TRBV9; D gene: TRBD2; CDR3 length: 16; CDR3 protein: CASSVFASGSPDTQYF; CDR3 DNA: TGTGCCAGCAGCGTATTCGCTAGCGGGAGCCCAGATACGCAGTATTTT
J gene: TRBJ1-1; clone size: -; V gene: TRBV5-1; D gene: TRBD1; CDR3 length: 15; CDR3 protein: CASRDGGTAFDEAFF; CDR3 DNA: TGCGCCAGCAGAGATGGCGGGACAGCCTTTGATGAAGCTTTCTTT
J gene: TRBJ2-5; clone size: once; V gene: TRBV5-1; D gene: -; CDR3 length: 14; CDR3 protein: CASSFLSPEETQYF; CDR3 DNA: TGCGCCAGCAGCTTCCTATCCCCTGAAGAGACCCAGTACTTC
J gene: TRBJ2-4; clone size: few; V gene: TRBV7-9; D gene: TRBD1; CDR3 length: 15; CDR3 protein: CASSLEGQGSTSQYF; CDR3 DNA: TGTGCCAGCAGCTTAGAGGGACAGGGAAGTACCAGTCAGTACTTC
J gene: TRBJ2-7; clone size: -; V gene: TRBV10-2; D gene: -; CDR3 length: 15; CDR3 protein: CASKSDGSPSYEQYF; CDR3 DNA: TGCGCCAGCAAGTCCGACGGGAGTCCCTCCTACGAGCAGTACTTC
J gene: TRBJ1-5; clone size: once; V gene: TRBV7-8; D gene: TRBD1; CDR3 length: 15; CDR3 protein: CASSTTTGINQPQHF; CDR3 DNA: TGTGCCAGCAGCACCACGACAGGGATCAATCAGCCCCAGCATTTT
J gene: TRBJ2-5; clone size: -; V gene: TRBV6-5; D gene: TRBD2; CDR3 length: 16; CDR3 protein: CASSYSSRELRETQYF; CDR3 DNA: TGTGCCAGCAGTTATTCGTCGCGGGAGTTGAGAGAGACCCAGTACTTC
J gene: TRBJ2-1; clone size: -; V gene: TRBV5-4; D gene: TRBD2; CDR3 length: 16; CDR3 protein: CASEGGTSGGVYEQFF; CDR3 DNA: TGTGCCAGCGAAGGGGGGACTAGCGGGGGGGTCTATGAGCAGTTCTTC
J gene: TRBJ1-1; clone size: -; V gene: TRBV7-2; D gene: -; CDR3 length: 14; CDR3 protein: CASSPGQWNTEAFF; CDR3 DNA: TGTGCCAGCAGCCCCGGACAGTGGAACACTGAAGCTTTCTTT
J gene: TRBJ2-1; clone size: -; V gene: TRBV5-1; D gene: TRBD2; CDR3 length: 19; CDR3 protein: CASSLRGTRSSGRDDEQFF; CDR3 DNA: TGCGCCAGCAGCTTAAGGGGGACCCGTTCTAGCGGGAGGGATGATGAGCAGTTCTTC
J gene: TRBJ2-7; clone size: -; V gene: TRBV4-1; D gene: TRBD2; CDR3 length: 17; CDR3 protein: CASSQPSGTSGRNEQYF; CDR3 DNA: TGCGCCAGCAGCCAACCTTCCGGGACTAGCGGGAGAAACGAGCAGTACTTC
J gene: TRBJ2-1; clone size: -; V gene: TRBV27; D gene: -; CDR3 length: 14; CDR3 protein: CASSLRERHNEQFF; CDR3 DNA: TGTGCCAGCAGTTTGAGAGAGCGCCACAATGAGCAGTTCTTC
J gene: TRBJ1-4; clone size: -; V gene: TRBV2; D gene: -; CDR3 length: 18; CDR3 protein: CASSERLFRQGTNEKLFF; CDR3 DNA: TGTGCCAGCAGTGAAAGGTTGTTCCGGCAGGGGACAAATGAAAAACTGTTTTTT
J gene: TRBJ1-1; clone size: -; V gene: TRBV19; D gene: TRBD1; CDR3 length: 14; CDR3 protein: CASSSRQGGAEAFF; CDR3 DNA: TGTGCCAGTAGTTCCCGACAGGGTGGCGCTGAAGCTTTCTTT
J gene: TRBJ2-7; clone size: -; V gene: TRBV10-3; D gene: -; CDR3 length: 14; CDR3 protein: CAIRPGTPLSEQYF; CDR3 DNA: TGTGCCATCAGACCCGGGACACCTCTTTCCGAGCAGTACTTC
J gene: TRBJ1-1; clone size: -; V gene: TRBV7-3; D gene: -; CDR3 length: 15; CDR3 protein: CASSLTDNPGTEAFF; CDR3 DNA: TGTGCCAGCAGCTTAACGGACAACCCAGGGACTGAAGCTTTCTTT
J gene: TRBJ2-1; clone size: -; V gene: TRBV15; D gene: TRBD2; CDR3 length: 17; CDR3 protein: CATSGTSGDSSYNEQFF; CDR3 DNA: TGTGCCACCAGCGGGACTAGCGGGGATAGCTCCTACAATGAGCAGTTCTTC
J gene: TRBJ2-7; clone size: few; V gene: TRBV5-4; D gene: TRBD2; CDR3 length: 15; CDR3 protein: CASSIRTSPGEKQYF; CDR3 DNA: TGTGCCAGCAGCATCCGGACTAGCCCTGGGGAGAAGCAGTACTTC
J gene: TRBJ1-4; clone size: -; V gene: TRBV28; D gene: TRBD1; CDR3 length: 15; CDR3 protein: CASRTGGLRDEKLFF; CDR3 DNA: TGTGCCAGCAGGACAGGGGGATTAAGGGATGAAAAACTGTTTTTT
J gene: TRBJ2-3; clone size: -; V gene: TRBV18; D gene: -; CDR3 length: 14; CDR3 protein: CASSPGDTTDTQYF; CDR3 DNA: TGTGCCAGCTCACCGGGGGACACCACAGATACGCAGTATTTT
J gene: TRBJ1-4; clone size: few; V gene: TRBV5-4; D gene: TRBD1; CDR3 length: 14; CDR3 protein: CASRTGGAGEKLFF; CDR3 DNA: TGTGCCAGCAGGACAGGGGGCGCAGGTGAAAAACTGTTTTTT
J gene: TRBJ1-3; clone size: -; V gene: TRBV5-1; D gene: TRBD1; CDR3 length: 15; CDR3 protein: CASSFGTVSGNTIYF; CDR3 DNA: TGCGCCAGCAGCTTCGGGACAGTCTCTGGAAACACCATATATTTT
J gene: TRBJ2-1; clone size: -; V gene: TRBV9; D gene: TRBD2; CDR3 length: 17; CDR3 protein: CASSVVGLAGVGDEQFF; CDR3 DNA: TGTGCCAGCAGCGTAGTGGGGCTAGCGGGAGTAGGAGATGAGCAGTTCTTC
J gene: TRBJ2-5; clone size: -; V gene: TRBV18; D gene: -; CDR3 length: 13; CDR3 protein: CASSPGSGETQYF; CDR3 DNA: TGTGCCAGCTCACCAGGATCGGGAGAGACCCAGTACTTC
J gene: TRBJ1-3; clone size: -; V gene: TRBV25-1; D gene: -; CDR3 length: 16; CDR3 protein: CASSELWGREGNTIYF; CDR3 DNA: TGTGCCAGCAGTGAACTCTGGGGGAGGGAAGGAAACACCATATATTTT
J gene: TRBJ1-1; clone size: -; V gene: TRBV13; D gene: TRBD1; CDR3 length: 15; CDR3 protein: CASSLDQGARAEAFF; CDR3 DNA: TGTGCCAGCAGCTTAGACCAGGGGGCGAGGGCTGAAGCTTTCTTT
J gene: TRBJ1-6; clone size: -; V gene: TRBV30; D gene: TRBD1; CDR3 length: 16; CDR3 protein: CAWRFSGTGRESPLHF; CDR3 DNA: TGTGCCTGGAGGTTTTCCGGGACAGGGAGGGAATCACCCCTCCACTTT
J gene: TRBJ2-3; clone size: -; V gene: TRBV29-1; D gene: TRBD1; CDR3 length: 13; CDR3 protein: CSVAGTVTDTQYF; CDR3 DNA: TGCAGCGTCGCCGGGACAGTCACAGATACGCAGTATTTT
J gene: TRBJ2-7; clone size: -; V gene: TRBV27; D gene: TRBD1; CDR3 length: 15; CDR3 protein: CASSLSGTGWYEQYF; CDR3 DNA: TGTGCCAGCAGTTTATCGGGGACAGGGTGGTACGAGCAGTACTTC
J gene: TRBJ2-1; clone size: -; V gene: TRBV9; D gene: -; CDR3 length: 16; CDR3 protein: CASSVEGRASYNEQFF; CDR3 DNA: TGTGCCAGCAGCGTAGAGGGCAGGGCCTCCTACAATGAGCAGTTCTTC